This passage covers 21 T cell receptor beta chains from one sample sequenced in a study of T cell changes during pregnancy in multiple sclerosis (dated by TCRdb to between 2017 and 2020). The library was built by means of the immunoSEQ multiplex PCR assay. In TCRdb, the immuneACCESS table is reduced to in-frame sequences with V and J assigned. These tables do not hold every clone; where another copy was compared, an unresolved V gene accounts for under half, and the others remain unexplained. The sample table holds 65,000 to 80,000 clones, of which roughly 93% were seen once. Jointly, the top ten make up roughly 2.5% of the sample. The source material was peripheral blood, sampled in the second trimester of pregnancy. These receptors were collected from a female donor with multiple sclerosis, enrolled in a pregnancy study.

The rearrangement uses TRBV4-2 and TRBJ2-7, with 8 bases lining up with TRBD1. Germline-derived CDR1 and CDR2 are LGHNA and YNFKEQ. The CDR3 contains 15 residues. Trimming cost V 0 bases and J 2 bases; bases outside gene matches: 3. CDR3 residues: CASSQEGQAPYEQYF. In DNA, the CDR3 is TGTGCCAGCAGCCAAGAGGGACAGGCTCCCTACGAGCAGTACTTC.

This clone occurred once. For the CDR3, the DNA is TGCGCCAGCAGCGGAGGGAAAGAGACCCAGTACTTC. It yields the protein CASSGGKETQYF. J is TRBJ2-5 and V is TRBV5-1, with D possibly matching TRBD2 (6 bases). Trimming left V 4 bases short and J 3 bases short, with 7 bases between. This CDR3 has 12 residues. Per the germline V gene, CDR1 is SGHRS and CDR2 is YFSETQ.

The chain has TRBV10-3 and TRBJ2-7, with 9 bases aligning to TRBD1. Germline V lookup: CDR1 ENHRY, CDR2 SYGVKD. This CDR3 has 15 amino acids. V lost 8 bases, J lost 1 base, and 9 bases stayed unmatched. The CDR3 bases are TGTGCCATCTCTGAAAGGGGGACAGGGTCCTACGAGCAGTACTTC. It encodes CAISERGTGSYEQYF.

CDR3 bases: TGCGCCAGCAGCGCCCCCGATATAGCGGGCCCCTACAATGAGCAGTTCTTC. Translation: CASSAPDIAGPYNEQFF. This sequence joins TRBV5-1 and TRBJ2-1, with 7 bases aligning to TRBD2. With 4 bases clipped from V and 2 bases from J, the junction kept 12 bases outside the gene matches. This CDR3 spans 17 amino acids. Per germline, CDR1 SGHRS and CDR2 YFSETQ.

This clone showed up just once. This chain connects TRBV11-2 to TRBJ1-2; D is uncertain. From germline, CDR1 is SGHAT and CDR2 FQNNGV. The CDR3 covers 15 residues. Trimming cost V 0 bases and J 3 bases, with 11 bases left between them. The CDR3 loop is CASSLEFGEDYGYTF. CDR3 bases: TGTGCCAGCAGCTTAGAATTTGGGGAGGACTATGGCTACACCTTC.

The V call is TRBV25-1, the J call TRBJ2-1; D is perhaps TRBD2 (7 bases). The CDR3 totals 16 residues. Deletions cut 4 bases from V and 8 bases from J, with 21 bases between. The germline V gene encodes CDR1 MGHDK and CDR2 SYGVNS. The CDR3 sequence is CASSGRVGGPRHEQFF. The CDR3 region has the DNA TGTGCCAGCAGTGGTCGGGTCGGGGGGCCCAGGCATGAGCAGTTCTTC.

V is TRBV11-2 and J is TRBJ1-4; 11 bases line up with TRBD1. This CDR3 is built from 15 residues. J lost 7 bases, V lost 0 bases, and 1 base had no gene match. The germline CDR1 and CDR2 sequences are SGHAT and FQNNGV. The CDR3 here is CASSLDGTGGEKLFF. In nucleotides, the CDR3 is TGTGCCAGCAGCTTAGATGGGACAGGGGGTGAAAAACTGTTTTTT.

V usage is TRBV5-8 and J usage is TRBJ1-1, with 10 bases that match TRBD1. V was pared by 4 bases and J by 0 bases, with 9 bases of the junction left unmatched. Germline V CDR1 and CDR2: SGHTS, YDEGEE. This CDR3 has 17 residues. This CDR3 is CASSTRTGGFMNTEAFF. The CDR3 nucleotides read TGTGCCAGCAGCACCCGGACAGGGGGTTTTATGAACACTGAAGCTTTCTTT.

CDR3: CASSSDSLGTDTQYF. CDR3 DNA: TGCGCCAGCAGCTCCGACTCCCTCGGGACAGATACGCAGTATTTT. The gene calls are TRBV5-1 and TRBJ2-3; D is unclear. V gave up 3 bases and J gave up 3 bases, with 14 bases separating them. This CDR3 has 15 residues. Germline-derived CDR1 and CDR2 are SGHRS and YFSETQ.

This chain connects TRBV10-3 to TRBJ2-7; 8 bases align to TRBD1. Looked up from germline, CDR1 is ENHRY and CDR2 is SYGVKD. V lost 0 bases, J lost 12 bases, and 13 bases stayed unmatched. This CDR3 is 15 amino acids long. CDR3 amino acids: CAISESGQPPGGAYF. In nucleotides, the CDR3 is TGTGCCATCAGTGAGTCGGGTCAGCCCCCAGGGGGCGCGTACTTC.

V and J are TRBV11-2 and TRBJ2-1; D remains ambiguous. With 1 base removed from V and 7 bases from J, the gap between germline ends came to 5 bases. Germline CDR1 reads SGHAT; CDR2 reads FQNNGV. This CDR3 is 12 amino acids long. CDR3 sequence reads: CASSLVQNEQFF. In DNA form, the CDR3 reads TGTGCCAGCAGCTTAGTTCAAAATGAGCAGTTCTTC.

This chain connects TRBV4-1 to TRBJ1-5; D is unresolved. With 0 bases removed from V and 4 bases from J, the gap between germline ends came to 7 bases. This CDR3 comprises 14 residues. Germline values: CDR1 MGHRA, CDR2 YSYEKL. CDR3 residues: CASSQDPGNQPQHF. In nucleotides, the CDR3 is TGCGCCAGCAGCCAAGATCCGGGTAATCAGCCCCAGCATTTT.

The chain couples TRBV5-1 to TRBJ2-5; possibly TRBD2 for D (5 bases). Trimming cost V 2 bases and J 3 bases, with 5 bases left between them. The CDR3 sequence is 12 residues long. Germline values: CDR1 SGHRS, CDR2 YFSETQ. The CDR3 sequence: CASSFGEETQYF. DNA of the CDR3: TGCGCCAGCAGCTTCGGGGAAGAGACCCAGTACTTC.

The V gene is TRBV30, the J gene TRBJ2-1; 9 bases agree with TRBD2. Per germline, CDR1 GTSNPN and CDR2 SVGIG (reference sequence). The CDR3 consists of 23 residues. V dropped 0 bases and J dropped 7; count of bases not matched to a gene: 31. CDR3 sequence: CAWSVGEDVLEGGRALRINEQFF. As DNA, the CDR3 is TGTGCCTGGAGTGTAGGGGAGGATGTGCTTGAGGGCGGGAGGGCCCTAAGGATTAATGAGCAGTTCTTC. The full variable domain, completed using reference TRBV30 and TRBJ2-1, is SQTIHQWPATLVQPVGSPLSLECTVEGTSNPNLYWYRQAAGRGLQLLFYSVGIGQISSEVPQNLSASRPQDRQFILSSKKLLLSDSGFYLCAWSVGEDVLEGGRALRINEQFFGPGTRLTVL.

The chain uses TRBV13 and TRBJ1-6; 8 bases are shared with TRBD1. This CDR3 spans 15 amino acids. V shed 5 bases and J 6 bases; nucleotides not matched to a gene: 6. The V gene's germline CDR1 is PRHDT and CDR2 FYEKMQ (reference sequence). The CDR3 DNA is TGTGCCAGCAGCCTCCGGACAGGGAGTAATTCACCCCTCCACTTT. It encodes CASSLRTGSNSPLHF.

The J gene is TRBJ2-2, the V gene TRBV7-6; 9 bases are a match to TRBD2. The V segment lost 4 bases and the J segment 3 bases; nucleotides outside the gene matches: 12. CDR1 is SGHVS, CDR2 FNYEAQ, per germline. The CDR3 has 18 residues. In DNA, the CDR3 is TGTGCCAGCAGCTCTCCGTTTGGAAAGCGGGGGGACACCGGGGAGCTGTTTTTT. It encodes CASSSPFGKRGDTGELFF.

The rearrangement links TRBV30 to TRBJ1-4; no clear D gene. From germline, CDR1 is GTSNPN and CDR2 SVGIG (reference sequence). V was trimmed by 8 bases and J by 3 bases, leaving 13 bases between them. The CDR3 totals 13 residues. CDR3 residues: CAHRDSANEKLFF. The CDR3 DNA reads TGTGCCCACCGGGATAGCGCTAATGAAAAACTGTTTTTT.

The chain uses TRBV19 and TRBJ2-7; the match to TRBD1 covers 10 bases. The V segment lost 6 bases and the J segment 5 bases; nucleotides outside the gene matches: 7. There are 14 residues in the CDR3. Germline CDR1 LNHDA, CDR2 SQIVND (reference sequence). The CDR3 loop reads CASSPGTGVHEQYF. CDR3 nucleotide sequence: TGTGCCAGTAGCCCCGGGACAGGGGTCCACGAGCAGTACTTC.

The chain has TRBV6-1 and TRBJ2-2; 7 bases fit TRBD1. The CDR3 contains 13 residues. V gave up 10 bases and J gave up 3 bases; unmatched junction bases: 5. The V gene's germline CDR1 is MNHNS and CDR2 SASEGT. This CDR3 reads CANRDRYTGELFF. The CDR3 DNA sequence: TGTGCCAACAGGGACAGATACACCGGGGAGCTGTTTTTT.

The chain recombines TRBV14 with TRBJ2-2; no clear D. Germline V lookup: CDR1 SGHDN, CDR2 FVKESK. The V and J ends lost 1 base and 4 bases respectively, with 7 bases between them. The CDR3 has 14 residues. CDR3 in amino acids: CASSQVRSTGELFF. The CDR3 DNA reads TGTGCCAGCAGCCAAGTGAGGAGCACCGGGGAGCTGTTTTTT.

This sequence joins TRBV2 and TRBJ2-1, with 8 bases fitting TRBD2. CDR1 SNHLY and CDR2 FYNNEI come from the germline V gene. The CDR3 totals 15 residues. With V trimmed by 5 bases and J by 2 bases, 5 bases remained unmatched. As DNA, the CDR3 is TGTGCCAGCAGTCCGGGACTAGAAACCTACAATGAGCAGTTCTTC. Amino acid sequence: CASSPGLETYNEQFF.